These 14 T cell receptor beta chains came from one sample sequenced in a study of beta chain features in type 1 diabetes. Whole-study results and caveats: Researchers report that Type 1 diabetes patients had moderately but significantly shorter TCRB CDR3s across all four CD4+ subsets.

What these receptors recognize is not known. The investigators reverse transcribed all of the isolated RNA, so they sequenced expressed TCRB transcripts. Sequenced by immunoSEQ multiplex PCR; TCRdb stores in-frame clones only, minus some. The table has 500,000 to 800,000 clones, 9.5% to 15% seen once. Sequencing was performed on naive CD4+ T cells from blood. These receptors originate from a man aged 25-40 years with type 1 diabetes.

As to this clone: This sample also contains other DNA sequences that code for the same CDR3. The gene calls are TRBV2 and TRBJ1-5; perhaps TRBD1 as D (5 bases). V shed 4 bases and J shed 3 bases, with 7 bases lying between them. Per germline, CDR1 SNHLY and CDR2 FYNNEI. The CDR3 covers 13 residues. CDR3 sequence: CASSGQSNQPQHF. The CDR3, as DNA: TGTGCCAGCAGTGGACAGTCCAATCAGCCCCAGCATTTT.

This clone was seen many times. The chain uses TRBV23-1 and TRBJ2-1, with a possible D match to TRBD2 (6 bases). TRBV23-1 is identified as an open reading frame with a role that is uncertain. The CDR3 is 12 residues long. V was cut by 3 bases and J by 16 bases, with 16 bases left in between. The CDR3, as DNA: TGCGCCAGCAGTCATCCCCAGGGAGGAGGATTCTTC. Protein: CASSHPQGGGFF.

The CDR3 here is CASSLMLGVIYEQYF. In nucleotides, the CDR3 is TGTGCCAGCAGCCTAATGTTGGGTGTTATCTACGAGCAGTACTTC. V gene TRBV7-2 combines with J gene TRBJ2-7; no reliable D call. V gave up 5 bases and J gave up 3 bases, with 17 bases separating them. CDR1 and CDR2 (germline): SGHTA, FQGNSA. This CDR3 comprises 15 residues.

This clone was picked up a small number of times. The chain uses TRBV6-5 and TRBJ1-1; TRBD1 matches 9 bases. Germline V gives CDR1 MNHEY, CDR2 SVGAGI. Trimming cost V 6 bases and J 9 bases; bases outside gene matches: 8. The CDR3 sequence is 13 residues long. CDR3: CASRPLDRGQAFF. Here the CDR3 DNA reads TGTGCCAGCAGACCGTTGGACAGGGGCCAAGCTTTCTTT.

A remark on this clone: The same CDR3 is also encoded by other DNA sequences in this sample. Here the CDR3 DNA reads TGTGCCAGCAGTTACTCGAAGCTGAGAGAGACCCAGTACTTC. Protein product: CASSYSKLRETQYF. The chain uses TRBV6-5 and TRBJ2-5; D gene unclear. The germline V and J ends were trimmed by 0 bases and 4 bases, with 9 bases remaining between them. The CDR3 contains 14 residues. The germline CDR1 and CDR2 sequences are MNHEY and SVGAGI.

This clone was counted between two and nine times. The chain carries TRBV7-3 and TRBJ2-1; 11 positions match TRBD2. The CDR3 loop spans 15 amino acids. The V gene end was trimmed by 4 bases and the J gene end by 4 bases; junction bases not matched to a gene: 3. The germline gives CDR1 SGHTA, CDR2 FQGTGA. DNA of the CDR3: TGTGCCAGCAGCTCGGGACTAGCGGAGTACAATGAGCAGTTCTTC. Its translation is CASSSGLAEYNEQFF.

DNA of the CDR3: TGTGCCAGCAGACGGGGTCAAGAGACCCAGTACTTC. The encoded protein is CASRRGQETQYF. The chain recombines TRBV6-5 with TRBJ2-5, with D possibly matching TRBD2 (5 bases). The CDR3 has 12 residues. V lost 6 bases, J lost 2 bases, and 7 bases lay in between. Germline-derived CDR1 and CDR2 are MNHEY and SVGAGI.

V and J are TRBV7-8 and TRBJ2-2; TRBD2 aligns across 10 bases. The junction had 7 bases not matched to a gene; V was cut back by 4 bases and J by 2 bases. Germline assignment: CDR1 SGHVS and CDR2 FQNEAQ. This CDR3 spans 17 amino acids. The CDR3 DNA sequence: TGTGCCAGCAGCTCCTTAGCGGGGGGCCCCAACACCGGGGAGCTGTTTTTT. Translation gives CASSSLAGGPNTGELFF.

The V call is TRBV4-1, the J call TRBJ2-4; 7 nucleotides align to TRBD2. The germline V gene has CDR1 MGHRA and CDR2 YSYEKL. Germline trimming cut 0 bases from V and 3 bases from J; bases unmatched to any gene: 5. The CDR3 runs 16 residues. In DNA form, the CDR3 reads TGCGCCAGCAGCCAAGAGGGAGGGCGAGTCAAAAACATTCAGTACTTC. Translated, it gives CASSQEGGRVKNIQYF.

The chain couples TRBV19 to TRBJ1-1, with 8 positions matching TRBD1. V dropped 9 bases and J dropped 1; count of bases not matched to a gene: 4. The CDR3 totals 13 residues. Germline CDR1 reads LNHDA; CDR2 reads SQIVND (reference sequence). CDR3 sequence reads: CASKGQENTEAFF. DNA of the CDR3: TGTGCCAGCAAGGGACAGGAGAACACTGAAGCTTTCTTT.

J is TRBJ2-7 and V is TRBV2, with D unresolved. V gave up 2 bases and J gave up 2 bases, with 7 bases separating them. The CDR3 length is 13 residues. The germline CDR1 and CDR2 sequences are SNHLY and FYNNEI. Here the CDR3 reads CASSELRTYEQYF. The CDR3 nucleotides are TGTGCCAGCAGTGAACTTAGAACCTACGAGCAGTACTTC.

This clone has a handful of counts. The chain employs TRBV2 and TRBJ1-1; 8 bases fit TRBD1. The ends lost 4 bases at V and 3 bases at J; junction bases unmatched: 4. The CDR3 is 14 residues long. Looked up from germline, CDR1 is SNHLY and CDR2 is FYNNEI. The CDR3 DNA reads as TGTGCCAGCAGTGCTGGACAGGGCTACACTGAAGCTTTCTTT. Translation: CASSAGQGYTEAFF.

V gene TRBV11-2 combines with J gene TRBJ1-2, with D hard to call. Trimming took 5 bases from V and 1 from J, leaving 14 bases between them. This CDR3 spans 15 amino acids. CDR1 is SGHAT and CDR2 is FQNNGV in the germline V gene. The chain's CDR3 is CASSPQMMHNYGYTF. As DNA, the CDR3 is TGTGCCAGCAGCCCGCAGATGATGCATAACTATGGCTACACCTTC.

This clone was counted a few times. An end of the junction differs from the germline gene, which may be a read error. The rearrangement links TRBV7-7 to TRBJ2-5, with D perhaps being TRBD1 or TRBD2 (5 bases each). CDR1 is SSHAT and CDR2 is FNYEAQ in the germline V gene (reference sequence). There are 13 residues in the CDR3. The CDR3 spells CASSLARGETQYF. CDR3 bases: TGTGCTAGCAGCTTAGCCCGGGGCGAGACCCAGTACTTC. The complete variable domain, with remaining parts taken from reference TRBV7-7 and TRBJ2-5, reads GAGVSQSPRYKVTKRGQDVTLRCDPISSHATLYWYQQALGQGPEFLTYFNYEAQPDKSGLPSDRFSAERPEGSISTLTIQRTEQRDSAMYRCASSLARGETQYFGPGTRLLVL.